These 2 T cell receptor beta chains came from one sample sequenced in a study of T cell repertoires in cytomegalovirus infection. TCRdb called the reads again in MiXCR, with one record for every CDR3 protein. The sample shows more than 150,000 distinct CDR3 sequences, about 20% of them seen only once. Source material: PBMCs. Every receptor here comes from a human donor in good health (CMV status not recorded). Some clones in this sample may be carry-over from other donors' samples.

This clonotype was found a few times. This rearrangement joins TRBV7-2 to TRBJ2-2; TRBD2 is a possible D gene (5 bases). In germline, CDR1 is SGHTA, CDR2 FQGNSA. The V and J ends lost 1 base and 4 bases respectively, with 7 bases between them. The CDR3 consists of 14 residues. The CDR3 DNA sequence: TGTGCCAGCAGCTTAGTGCGGGCCACCGGGGAGCTGTTTTTT. Translated: CASSLVRATGELFF.

This clonotype was counted only a few times. The chain carries TRBV28 and TRBJ2-6; no clear D gene. Germline CDR1 reads MDHEN; CDR2 reads SYDVKM. Trimming removed 7 bases at V and 4 bases at J, with 17 bases between. The CDR3 consists of 16 residues. CDR3 residues: CASTVSAVSGANVLTF. CDR3 nucleotides: TGTGCCAGCACCGTCTCGGCGGTATCCGGGGCCAACGTCCTGACTTTC.